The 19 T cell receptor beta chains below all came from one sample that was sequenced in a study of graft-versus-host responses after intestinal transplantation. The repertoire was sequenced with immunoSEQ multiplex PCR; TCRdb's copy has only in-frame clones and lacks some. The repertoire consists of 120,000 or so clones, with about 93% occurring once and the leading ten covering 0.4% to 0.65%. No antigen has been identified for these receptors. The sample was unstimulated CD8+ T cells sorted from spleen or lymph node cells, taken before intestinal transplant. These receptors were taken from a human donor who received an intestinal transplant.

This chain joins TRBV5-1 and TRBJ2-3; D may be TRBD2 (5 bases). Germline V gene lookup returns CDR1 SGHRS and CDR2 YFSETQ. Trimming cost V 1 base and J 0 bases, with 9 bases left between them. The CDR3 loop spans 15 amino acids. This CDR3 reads CASSLLGRSTDTQYF. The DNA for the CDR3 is TGCGCCAGCAGCTTGCTGGGGAGAAGCACAGATACGCAGTATTTT.

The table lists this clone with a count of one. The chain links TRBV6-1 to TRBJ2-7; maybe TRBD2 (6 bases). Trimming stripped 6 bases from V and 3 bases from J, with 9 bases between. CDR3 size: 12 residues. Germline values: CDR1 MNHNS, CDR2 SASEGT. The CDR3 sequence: CASRGLLYEQYF. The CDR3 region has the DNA TGTGCCAGCAGAGGACTACTCTACGAGCAGTACTTC.

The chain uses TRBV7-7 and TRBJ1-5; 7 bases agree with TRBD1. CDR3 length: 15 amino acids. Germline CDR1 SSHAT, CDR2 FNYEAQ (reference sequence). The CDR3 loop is CATPGGGGTNQPQHF. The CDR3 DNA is TGTGCTACCCCAGGGGGGGGCGGTACGAATCAGCCCCAGCATTTT.

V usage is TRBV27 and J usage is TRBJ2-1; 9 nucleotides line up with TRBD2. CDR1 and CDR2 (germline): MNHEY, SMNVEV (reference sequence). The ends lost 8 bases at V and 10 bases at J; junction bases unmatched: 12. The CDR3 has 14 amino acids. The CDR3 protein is CASSLGLAGTEQFF. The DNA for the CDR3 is TGTGCCAGCTCCCTAGGGCTAGCGGGAACCGAGCAGTTCTTC.

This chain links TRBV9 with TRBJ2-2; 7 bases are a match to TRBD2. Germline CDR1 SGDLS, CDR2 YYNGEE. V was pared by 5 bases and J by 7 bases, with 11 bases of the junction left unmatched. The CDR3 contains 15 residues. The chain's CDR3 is CASRASVGRDGELFF. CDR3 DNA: TGTGCCAGCAGAGCTAGCGTAGGGAGGGACGGGGAGCTGTTTTTT. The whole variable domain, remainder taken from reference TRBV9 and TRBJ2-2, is DSGVTQTPKHLITATGQRVTLRCSPRSGDLSVYWYQQSLDQGLQFLIQYYNGEERAKGNILERFSAQQFPDLHSELNLSSLELGDSALYFCASRASVGRDGELFFGEGSRLTVL.

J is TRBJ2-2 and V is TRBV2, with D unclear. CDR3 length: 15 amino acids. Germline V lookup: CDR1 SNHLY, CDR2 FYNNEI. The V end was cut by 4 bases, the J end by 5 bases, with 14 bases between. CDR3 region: CASSGTAFDTGELFF. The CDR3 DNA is TGTGCCAGCAGTGGGACGGCATTTGATACCGGGGAGCTGTTTTTT.

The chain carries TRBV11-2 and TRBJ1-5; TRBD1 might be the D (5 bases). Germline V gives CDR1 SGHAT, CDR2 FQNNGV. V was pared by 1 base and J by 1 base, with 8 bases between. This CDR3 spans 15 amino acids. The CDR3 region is CASSLAPGSNQPQHF. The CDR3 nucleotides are TGTGCCAGCAGCTTAGCGCCAGGGAGCAATCAGCCCCAGCATTTT.

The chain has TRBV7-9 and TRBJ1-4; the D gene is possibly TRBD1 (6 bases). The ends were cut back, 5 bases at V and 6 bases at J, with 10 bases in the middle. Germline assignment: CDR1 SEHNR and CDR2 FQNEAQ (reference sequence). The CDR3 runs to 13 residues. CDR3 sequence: CASSTTGHEKLFF. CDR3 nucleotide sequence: TGTGCCAGCAGCACCACAGGGCATGAAAAACTGTTTTTT.

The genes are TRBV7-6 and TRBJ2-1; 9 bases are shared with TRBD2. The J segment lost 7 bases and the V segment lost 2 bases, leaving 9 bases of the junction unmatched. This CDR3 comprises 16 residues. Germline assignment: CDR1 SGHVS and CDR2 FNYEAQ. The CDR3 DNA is TGTGCCAGCAGCTTAAGTTTAGGGACTAGCCATAATGAGCAGTTCTTC. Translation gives CASSLSLGTSHNEQFF.

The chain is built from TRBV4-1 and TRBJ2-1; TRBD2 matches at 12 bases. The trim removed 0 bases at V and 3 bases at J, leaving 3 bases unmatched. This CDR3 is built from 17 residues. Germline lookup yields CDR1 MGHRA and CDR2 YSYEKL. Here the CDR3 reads CASSQDLAGGNYNEQFF. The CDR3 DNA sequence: TGCGCCAGCAGCCAAGACCTAGCGGGAGGGAACTACAATGAGCAGTTCTTC.

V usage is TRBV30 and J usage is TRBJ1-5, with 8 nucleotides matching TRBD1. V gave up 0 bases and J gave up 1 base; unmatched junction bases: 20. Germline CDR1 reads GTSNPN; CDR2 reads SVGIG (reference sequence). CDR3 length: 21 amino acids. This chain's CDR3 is CAWSVRKEFGQGFGSNQPQHF. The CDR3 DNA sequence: TGTGCCTGGAGTGTCAGGAAAGAGTTTGGACAGGGCTTTGGGAGCAATCAGCCCCAGCATTTT.

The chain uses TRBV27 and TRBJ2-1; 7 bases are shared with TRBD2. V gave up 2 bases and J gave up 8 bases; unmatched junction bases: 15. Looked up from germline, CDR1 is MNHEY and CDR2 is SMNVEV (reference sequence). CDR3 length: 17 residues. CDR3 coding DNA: TGTGCCAGCAGTTTAAGGGCGGGAGCCGTCTACGGGGATGAGCAGTTCTTC. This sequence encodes CASSLRAGAVYGDEQFF.

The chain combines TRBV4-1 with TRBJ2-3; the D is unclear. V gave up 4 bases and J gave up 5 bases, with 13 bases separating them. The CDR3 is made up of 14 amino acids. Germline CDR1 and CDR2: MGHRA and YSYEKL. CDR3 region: CASSPPDGRDTQYF. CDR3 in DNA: TGCGCCAGCAGCCCACCGGACGGCCGAGATACGCAGTATTTT.

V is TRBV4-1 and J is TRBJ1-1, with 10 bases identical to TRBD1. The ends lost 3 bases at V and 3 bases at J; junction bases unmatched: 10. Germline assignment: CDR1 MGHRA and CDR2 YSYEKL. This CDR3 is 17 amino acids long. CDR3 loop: CASSHPWGGTGDTEAFF. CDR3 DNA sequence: TGCGCCAGCAGCCACCCATGGGGCGGGACAGGGGACACTGAAGCTTTCTTT.

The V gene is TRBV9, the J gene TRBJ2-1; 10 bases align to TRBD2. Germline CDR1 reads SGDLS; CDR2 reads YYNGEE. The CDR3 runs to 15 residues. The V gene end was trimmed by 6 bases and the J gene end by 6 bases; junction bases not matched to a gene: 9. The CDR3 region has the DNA TGTGCCAGCACCCCTGCTAGCGGGAGAGGCAATGAGCAGTTCTTC. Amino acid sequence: CASTPASGRGNEQFF.

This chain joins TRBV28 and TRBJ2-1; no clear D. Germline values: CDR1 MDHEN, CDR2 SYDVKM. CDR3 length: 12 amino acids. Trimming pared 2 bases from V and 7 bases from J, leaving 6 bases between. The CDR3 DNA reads TGTGCCAGCAGTTTAGAGAAGAATGAGCAGTTCTTC. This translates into CASSLEKNEQFF.

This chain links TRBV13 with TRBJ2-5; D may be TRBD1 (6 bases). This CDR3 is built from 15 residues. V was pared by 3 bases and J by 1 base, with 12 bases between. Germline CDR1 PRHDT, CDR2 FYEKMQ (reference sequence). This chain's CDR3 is CASSFWDKAQETQYF. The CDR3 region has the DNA TGTGCCAGCAGCTTCTGGGACAAGGCCCAAGAGACCCAGTACTTC.

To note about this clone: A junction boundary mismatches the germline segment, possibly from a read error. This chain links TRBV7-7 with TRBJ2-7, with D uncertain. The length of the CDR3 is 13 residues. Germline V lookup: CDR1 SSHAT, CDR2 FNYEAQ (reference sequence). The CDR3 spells CASSLSESYEQYF. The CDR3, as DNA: TGTGCTAGCAGCTTATCTGAATCCTACGAGCAGTACTTC.

The chain's CDR3 is CASLGGWEAISYEQYF. For the CDR3, the DNA is TGTGCCAGCCTAGGCGGGTGGGAAGCTATCTCCTACGAGCAGTACTTC. The chain has TRBV2 and TRBJ2-7, with D possibly TRBD2 on 5 matching bases. Trimming left V 8 bases short and J 0 bases short, with 20 bases between. CDR1 and CDR2 (germline): SNHLY, FYNNEI. This CDR3 region has 16 residues.